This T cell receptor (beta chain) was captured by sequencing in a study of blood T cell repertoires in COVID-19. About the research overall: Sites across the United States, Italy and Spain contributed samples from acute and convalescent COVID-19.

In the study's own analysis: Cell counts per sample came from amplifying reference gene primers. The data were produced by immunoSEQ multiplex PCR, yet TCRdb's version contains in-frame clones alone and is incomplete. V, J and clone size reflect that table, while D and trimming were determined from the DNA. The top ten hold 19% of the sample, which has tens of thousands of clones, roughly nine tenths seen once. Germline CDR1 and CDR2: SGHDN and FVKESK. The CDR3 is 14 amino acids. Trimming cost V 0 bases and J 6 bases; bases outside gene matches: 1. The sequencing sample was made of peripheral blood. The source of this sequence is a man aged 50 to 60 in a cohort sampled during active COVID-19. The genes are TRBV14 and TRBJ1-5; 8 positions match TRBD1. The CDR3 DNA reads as TGTGCCAGCAGCCAAGACAGGGGGCGTCAGCCCCAGCATTTT. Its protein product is CASSQDRGRQPQHF. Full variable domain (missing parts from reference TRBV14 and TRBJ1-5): EAGVTQFPSHSVIEKGQTVTLRCDPISGHDNLYWYRRVMGKEIKFLLHFVKESKQDESGMPNNRFLAERTGGTYSTLKVQPAELEDSGVYFCASSQDRGRQPQHFGDGTRLSIL.